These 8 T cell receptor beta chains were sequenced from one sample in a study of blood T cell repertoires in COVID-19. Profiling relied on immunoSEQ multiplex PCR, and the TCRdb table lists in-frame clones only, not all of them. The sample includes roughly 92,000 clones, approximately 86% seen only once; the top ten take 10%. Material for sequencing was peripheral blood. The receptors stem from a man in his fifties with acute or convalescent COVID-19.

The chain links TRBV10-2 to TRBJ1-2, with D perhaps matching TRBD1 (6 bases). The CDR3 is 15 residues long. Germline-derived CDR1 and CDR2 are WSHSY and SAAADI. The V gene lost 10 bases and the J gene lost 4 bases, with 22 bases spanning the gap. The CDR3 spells CAIGREQGVGYGYTF. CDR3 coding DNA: TGCGCCATCGGCCGGGAACAGGGCGTAGGCTATGGCTACACCTTC.

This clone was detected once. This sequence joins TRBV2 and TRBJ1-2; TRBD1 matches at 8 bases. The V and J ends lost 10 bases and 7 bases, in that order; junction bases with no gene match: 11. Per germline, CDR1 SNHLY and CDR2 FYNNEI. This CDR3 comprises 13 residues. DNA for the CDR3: TGTGCCACTGCGGACAGGGCCGGCATTGGCTACACCTTC. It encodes CATADRAGIGYTF. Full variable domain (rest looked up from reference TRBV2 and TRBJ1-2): EPEVTQTPSHQVTQMGQEVILRCVPISNHLYFYWYRQILGQKVEFLVSFYNNEISEKSEIFDDQFSVERPDGSNFTLKIRSTKLEDSAMYFCATADRAGIGYTFGSGTRLTVV.

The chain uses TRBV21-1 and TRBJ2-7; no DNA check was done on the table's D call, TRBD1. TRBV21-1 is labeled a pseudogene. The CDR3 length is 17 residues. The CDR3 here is CASSKYGGQSFSYEQYF. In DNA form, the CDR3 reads TGTGCCAGCAGCAAATACGGGGGACAGTCCTTCTCCTACGAGCAGTACTTC.

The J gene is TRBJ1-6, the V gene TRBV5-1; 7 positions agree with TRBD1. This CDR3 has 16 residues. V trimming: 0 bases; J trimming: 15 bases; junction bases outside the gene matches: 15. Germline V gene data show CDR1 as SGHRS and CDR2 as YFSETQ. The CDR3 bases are TGCGCCAGCAGCTTGGCCCTGACAGGGCCCTTTTCGATCCTCCACTTT. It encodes CASSLALTGPFSILHF.

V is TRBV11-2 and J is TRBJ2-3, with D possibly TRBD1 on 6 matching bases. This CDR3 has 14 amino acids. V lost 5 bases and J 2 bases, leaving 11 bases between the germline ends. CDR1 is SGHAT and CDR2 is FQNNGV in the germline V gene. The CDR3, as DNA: TGTGCCAGCAGCCCCACAGGGTACACAGATACGCAGTATTTT. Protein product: CASSPTGYTDTQYF.

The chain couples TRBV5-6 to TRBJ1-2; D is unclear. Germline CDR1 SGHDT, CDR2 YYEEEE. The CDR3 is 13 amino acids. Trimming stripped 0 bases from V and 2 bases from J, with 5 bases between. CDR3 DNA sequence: TGTGCCAGCAGCTTGGACAGCAACTATGGCTACACCTTC. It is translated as CASSLDSNYGYTF. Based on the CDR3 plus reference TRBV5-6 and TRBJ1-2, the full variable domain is DAGVTQSPTHLIKTRGQQVTLRCSPKSGHDTVSWYQQALGQGPQFIFQYYEEEERQRGNFPDRFSGHQFPNYSSELNVNALLLGDSALYLCASSLDSNYGYTFGSGTRLTVV.

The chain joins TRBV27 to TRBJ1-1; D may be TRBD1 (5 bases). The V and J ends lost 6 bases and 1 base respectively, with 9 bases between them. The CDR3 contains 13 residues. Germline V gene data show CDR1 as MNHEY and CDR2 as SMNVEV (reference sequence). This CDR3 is CASRDRQNTEAFF. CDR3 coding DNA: TGTGCCAGCAGAGACAGACAGAACACTGAAGCTTTCTTT.

The CDR3 region has the DNA TGTGCCAGCATCGGACTAGCGGGAGGCTACGAGCAGTACTTC. Protein: CASIGLAGGYEQYF. The chain has TRBV7-8 and TRBJ2-7, with TRBD2 matching over 14 bases. The length of the CDR3 is 14 residues. The junction had 2 bases not matched to a gene; V was cut back by 7 bases and J by 3 bases. Germline lookup yields CDR1 SGHVS and CDR2 FQNEAQ.